Listed here are 13 T cell receptor beta chains from one sample, sequenced in a study of T-cell memory formation after mild COVID-19. TCRdb reprocessed the 5' RACE reads with MiXCR, giving one entry per CDR3 protein. The sample yields about 110,000 distinct CDR3 sequences, approximately 15% seen once. Sequenced input: PBMCs or a T cell subset sorted from them (not recorded which). The receptor set was obtained from an adult woman who had mild COVID-19 (a few samples of this study predate the infection). Cell type and time point are not known.

On this clonotype itself: One junction end does not reproduce the germline sequence, and a read error may be involved. V is TRBV7-3 and J is TRBJ2-3; D is perhaps TRBD2 (6 bases). CDR1 is SGHTA, CDR2 FQGTGA, per germline. The length of the CDR3 is 16 residues. The CDR3 spells CASSATHSRRVDTQYF. For the CDR3, the DNA is TGTGCCAGCAGCGCAACCCATTCTAGGAGGGTAGATACACAGTATTTT.

The table lists this clonotype with a few counts. The chain uses TRBV29-1 and TRBJ2-1, with D possibly matching TRBD1 (6 bases). V was shortened by 7 bases and J by 9 bases, with 22 bases between the two germline ends. CDR1 SQVTM and CDR2 ANQGSEA come from the germline V gene. This CDR3 region has 14 residues. The CDR3 DNA reads TGCAGCGCTTCAAGTGGGCAGGGGATCGGTGAGCAGTTCTTC. It yields the protein CSASSGQGIGEQFF.

This clonotype was counted a few times. The rearrangement uses TRBV12-3 or TRBV12-4 and TRBJ2-5; 8 bases agree with TRBD2. The CDR3 has 15 amino acids. V gave up 6 bases and J gave up 0 bases; unmatched junction bases: 6. The CDR3 reads CASRRPSGYQETQYF. CDR3 sequence (DNA): TGTGCCAGCAGGAGGCCTAGCGGGTACCAAGAGACCCAGTACTTC.

V is TRBV5-1 and J is TRBJ2-1; D remains ambiguous. The CDR3 is 13 amino acids. Germline V gene lookup returns CDR1 SGHRS and CDR2 YFSETQ. Deletions cut 1 base from V and 4 bases from J, with 6 bases between. This CDR3 is CASSLSQYNEQFF. In DNA, the CDR3 is TGCGCCAGCAGCTTGAGTCAATACAATGAGCAGTTCTTC.

This clonotype was seen a few times. The chain joins TRBV29-1 to TRBJ2-1; unclear D gene. CDR1 and CDR2 from the germline V gene are SQVTM and ANQGSEA. V dropped 6 bases and J dropped 0 bases, with 12 bases sitting between them. The CDR3 extends over 14 amino acids. The CDR3 DNA follows: TGCAGCGTCGAGAGTTATAGCTCCTACAATGAGCAGTTCTTC. This gives the protein CSVESYSSYNEQFF.

V and J are TRBV29-1 and TRBJ2-1, with a possible D match to TRBD2 (5 bases). This CDR3 region has 13 residues. V was pared by 4 bases and J by 6 bases, with 13 bases between. Germline loops: CDR1 SQVTM, CDR2 ANQGSEA. CDR3 protein: CSVVRGLVNEQFF. CDR3 in DNA: TGCAGCGTTGTACGGGGATTAGTCAATGAGCAGTTCTTC.

The table lists this clonotype with a few counts. V and J are TRBV12-3 or TRBV12-4 and TRBJ2-7, with 9 bases lining up with TRBD2. V lost 7 bases to trimming and J lost 5 bases; unmatched junction nucleotides: 9. The CDR3 is made up of 14 amino acids. CDR3: CASNAGGPVDEQYF. CDR3 DNA sequence: TGTGCCAGCAATGCGGGAGGGCCCGTTGACGAGCAGTACTTC.

V gene TRBV7-6 combines with J gene TRBJ2-3; 8 positions agree with TRBD1. Germline V lookup: CDR1 SGHVS, CDR2 FNYEAQ. The CDR3 runs 15 residues. Germline trimming cut 3 bases from V and 2 bases from J; bases unmatched to any gene: 4. The CDR3 DNA is TGTGCCAGCAGCTTGCTGACAGGGGCCACAGATACGCAGTATTTT. This translates into CASSLLTGATDTQYF.

CDR3 in amino acids: CASTGLAGANVLTF. For the CDR3, the DNA is TGTGCCAGCACCGGACTGGCTGGGGCCAACGTCCTGACTTTC. The chain recombines TRBV6-2 or TRBV6-3 with TRBJ2-6; weak D call: TRBD2 (5 bases). The CDR3 has 14 residues. V was shortened by 7 bases and J by 2 bases, with 9 bases between the two germline ends. Germline CDR1 MNHEY, CDR2 SVGEGT.

The chain carries TRBV7-6 and TRBJ2-1; possibly TRBD2 for D (5 bases). The CDR3 sequence is 16 residues long. The V end lost 5 bases, the J end lost 6 bases, and 20 bases lay between the germline ends. CDR1 and CDR2 (germline): SGHVS, FNYEAQ. The CDR3 DNA follows: TGTGCCAGCAGCGGTCCTGAGGGTATTGACCTCAATGAGCAGTTCTTC. It yields the protein CASSGPEGIDLNEQFF.

V gene TRBV7-9 combines with J gene TRBJ1-1, with 7 bases identical to TRBD1. Germline V CDR1 and CDR2: SEHNR, FQNEAQ (reference sequence). The CDR3 has 16 amino acids. Germline trimming cut 5 bases from V and 1 base from J; bases unmatched to any gene: 10. The CDR3, as DNA: TGTGCCAGCAGCGACCTTTCCGGGACAGAGAACACTGAAGCTTTCTTT. This encodes CASSDLSGTENTEAFF.

V gene TRBV12-3 or TRBV12-4 combines with J gene TRBJ1-3, with 10 bases aligning to TRBD1. This CDR3 has 16 residues. The V segment lost 7 bases and the J segment 3 bases; nucleotides outside the gene matches: 9. Here the CDR3 reads CASKGLGTGDGNTIYF. The CDR3 nucleotides are TGTGCCAGCAAAGGATTAGGGACAGGGGATGGAAACACCATATATTTT.

This chain connects TRBV5-1 to TRBJ2-5; D is unresolved. Trimming removed 4 bases at V and 5 bases at J, with 12 bases between. This CDR3 has 13 residues. The germline V gene has CDR1 SGHRS and CDR2 YFSETQ. DNA for the CDR3: TGCGCCAGCAGCAACGTAGAAGGGGAGACCCAGTACTTC. This translates into CASSNVEGETQYF.